This T cell receptor (beta chain) came from a study of cytomegalovirus exposure and HLA in healthy donors. The wider study: An early data release held tens of millions of unique TCRs from HLA-typed donors.

At sampling all donors were nominally healthy, likely with unrecorded immune exposures. Germline values: CDR1 SGHVS, CDR2 FNYEAQ. V dropped 5 bases and J dropped 11 bases, with 21 bases sitting between them. CDR3 length: 14 amino acids. The study ran its PCR with 60 Vbeta and 13 Jbeta primers. Profiled with immunoSEQ multiplex PCR; TCRdb holds only in-frame clones, not every one. The data contain tens of thousands of clones, 75% to 85% of them seen just once; the ten biggest clones take up around 32%. The clonotype comes from a man aged 50-60 years in good health and CMV-seropositive. This chain links TRBV7-6 with TRBJ2-5; the D gene is possibly TRBD1 (5 bases). The specimen was PBMCs. For the CDR3, the DNA is TGTGCCAGCAGCCCGGACACCCTGATTTCTGAGCAGTACTTC. Protein: CASSPDTLISEQYF.